This is a list of T cell receptor beta chains from one sample in a study of cytomegalovirus exposure and HLA in healthy donors. The assay was immunoSEQ multiplex PCR, and TCRdb's table has in-frame clones only and misses some. The sample includes about 160,000 clones, roughly 91% of them seen just once. Sample: PBMCs. Receptor source: a man between 18 and 35 years old in good health and CMV-seropositive. Both conserved end residues are part of each CDR3. A D gene is named only where the DNA matches it firmly. A row's size may be missing; if present it is once, few, many or a size class.

V	J	size	D	DNA	CDR3
TRBV27	TRBJ1-3	NA	NA	TGTGCCAGCAGTCCTACCTGGGCTCTCACTGGAAACACCATATATTTT	CASSPTWALTGNTIYF
TRBV6-5	TRBJ1-1	NA	NA	TGTGCCAGCAGTTACTCTTCTAGGCAAGCTGAAGCTTTCTTT	CASSYSSRQAEAFF
TRBV6-1	TRBJ2-3	NA	NA	TGTGCCAGCAGTGGACGTGGGCGCGGGGACACAGATACGCAGTATTTT	CASSGRGRGDTDTQYF
TRBV2	TRBJ2-1	NA	TRBD2	TGTGCCAGCACTTCGGGACTAGCGTCCTACAATGAGCAGTTCTTC	CASTSGLASYNEQFF
TRBV5-6	TRBJ2-5	NA	NA	TGTGCCAGCCGCGGGGGCGAAGAGACCCAGTACTTC	CASRGGEETQYF
TRBV4-2	TRBJ2-7	NA	TRBD2	TGTGCCAGCAGCCAAGCGGGAGGGGGAGGCGAGCAGTACTTC	CASSQAGGGGEQYF
TRBV5-1	TRBJ2-6	NA	NA	TGCGCCAGCAGTACCAGGGATTCTGGGGCCAACGTCCTGACTTTC	CASSTRDSGANVLTF
TRBV2	TRBJ2-7	NA	NA	TGTGCCAGCAGTGGGTCCCCCCTCGCCGGTTACGAGCAGTACTTC	CASSGSPLAGYEQYF
TRBV6-1	TRBJ1-1	NA	TRBD1	TGTGCCAGCAGCATTACAGGGGCCACTGAAGCTTTCTTT	CASSITGATEAFF
TRBV7-9	TRBJ1-1	NA	NA	TGTGCCAGCAGCCACAGTGCGAGCACTGAAGCTTTCTTT	CASSHSASTEAFF
TRBV6-1	TRBJ1-5	NA	TRBD1	TGTGCCAGCAGCATTACAGGGGGAGGCCAGCCCCAGCATTTT	CASSITGGGQPQHF
TRBV19	TRBJ1-1	NA	TRBD1	TGTGCCAGTGCGGGACAGACGAACACTGAAGCTTTCTTT	CASAGQTNTEAFF
TRBV27	TRBJ2-3	NA	NA	TGTGCCAGCAGTTTAGCCACAGGGTGGACAGATACGCAGTATTTT	CASSLATGWTDTQYF
TRBV5-1	TRBJ2-7	NA	NA	TGCGCCAGCAGCTTACAGGGTTACGAGCAGTACTTC	CASSLQGYEQYF
TRBV5-1	TRBJ1-1	once	NA	TGCGCCAGCAGCTTGTTGGGCAGGGTCAACACTGAAGCTTTCTTT	CASSLLGRVNTEAFF
TRBV11-3	TRBJ1-1	NA	TRBD1	TGTGCCAGCAGCTTAGGACAGGGTGAAGCTTTCTTT	CASSLGQGEAFF
TRBV28	TRBJ2-7	NA	TRBD1	TGTGCCAGCAGTTTATCAGGGGGCTTTGTCTACGAGCAGTACTTC	CASSLSGGFVYEQYF
TRBV5-1	TRBJ2-1	NA	TRBD1	TGCGCCAGCGAAAGGACAGGGGGCTACAATGAGCAGTTCTTC	CASERTGGYNEQFF
TRBV30	TRBJ1-5	NA	TRBD1	TGTGCCTTACAGCATTACAGGGGTATGAATCAGCCCCAGCATTTT	CALQHYRGMNQPQHF
TRBV28	TRBJ1-3	NA	TRBD1	TGTGCCAGCTCGACAGGGCGCCGGGGCATATATTTT	CASSTGRRGIYF
TRBV6-1	TRBJ2-5	NA	TRBD1	TGTGCCAGCAATAAGGGACAGCAAGAGACCCAGTACTTC	CASNKGQQETQYF
TRBV6-4	TRBJ2-2	few	TRBD1	TGTGCCAGCAGTAATTCACAGGGGGCGGACACCGGGGAGCTGTTTTTT	CASSNSQGADTGELFF
TRBV6-5	TRBJ2-7	NA	TRBD2	TGTGCCAGCAGTTCACCACTCAGCGGGAGCTCCTACGAGCAGTACTTC	CASSSPLSGSSYEQYF
TRBV30	TRBJ2-7	NA	NA	TGTGCCCTAAATTCGGTCTGGGGCCGAGGGCAGTACTTC	CALNSVWGRGQYF
TRBV18	TRBJ1-3	NA	NA	TGTGCCAGCTCACCAGAGGACGGGAACTCTGGAAACACCATATATTTT	CASSPEDGNSGNTIYF
TRBV30	TRBJ1-3	NA	TRBD1	TGTGCCTGGAGGGGACAGGGATTCAGCGACTCTGGAAACACCATATATTTT	CAWRGQGFSDSGNTIYF
TRBV11-2	TRBJ2-1	NA	TRBD2	TGTGCCAGCAGCGCCATGAGAGCGGGGGTTGAGCAGTTCTTC	CASSAMRAGVEQFF
TRBV9	TRBJ2-1	NA	TRBD2	TGTGCCAGCAGCGCGACTAGCCGGTTGGTCAATGAGCAGTTCTTC	CASSATSRLVNEQFF